This TCR beta chain was obtained from a study of T cell repertoires in cytomegalovirus infection. CDR1 SGHTA and CDR2 FQGNSA come from the germline V gene. This CDR3 region has 15 residues. The V segment lost 4 bases and the J segment 3 bases; nucleotides outside the gene matches: 9. There are many counts of this clonotype. TCRdb re-derived calls from the reads in MiXCR, one entry per CDR3 protein. The top ten clones hold about 13% of a sample with around 530,000 distinct CDR3 sequences, 26% of them seen once. The receptor was isolated from a human donor in good health (CMV status not recorded). Some clones in this sample may be carry-over from other donors' samples. The sequencing input was PBMCs. The J gene is TRBJ2-7, the V gene TRBV7-2; TRBD2 agrees at 7 bases. This chain's CDR3 is CASSSIAGYLYEQYF. The CDR3, as DNA: TGTGCCAGCAGCTCAATAGCGGGTTACCTCTACGAGCAGTACTTC.